The 20 T cell receptor beta chains reported below all come from one sample, sequenced in a study of cytotoxic CD8 clonotypes in ibrutinib-treated CLL. The assay was immunoSEQ multiplex PCR, and TCRdb's table has in-frame clones only and misses some. Of under 200,000 clones detected, about four fifths appear once; the ten largest clones hold roughly 2%. The material was PBMCs, obtained after 12 months of ibrutinib treatment. The receptors were sampled from a human donor with chronic lymphocytic leukemia.

The V and J genes are TRBV10-3 and TRBJ2-3; D is perhaps TRBD2 (5 bases). The CDR3 extends over 14 amino acids. CDR1 and CDR2 (germline): ENHRY, SYGVKD. V lost 5 bases, J lost 0 bases, and 9 bases lay in between. CDR3 in DNA: TGTGCCATCAGTAAGAGCGGAAGCACAGATACGCAGTATTTT. The encoded protein is CAISKSGSTDTQYF.

The J gene is TRBJ2-7, the V gene TRBV7-9; TRBD1 is a possible D gene (6 bases). V lost 6 bases to trimming and J lost 0 bases, with 12 bases between them. Germline V gives CDR1 SEHNR, CDR2 FQNEAQ (reference sequence). CDR3 length: 14 amino acids. CDR3 DNA: TGTGCCAGCAGTTCCCCAGGGGCCTCCTACGAGCAGTACTTC. This translates into CASSSPGASYEQYF.

This sequence joins TRBV6-5 and TRBJ2-5; TRBD2 matches at 8 bases. Germline CDR1 is MNHEY and CDR2 is SVGAGI. V dropped 3 bases and J dropped 5; count of bases not matched to a gene: 8. The CDR3 consists of 15 residues. CDR3 loop: CASSYQGGGMETQYF. As DNA, the CDR3 is TGTGCCAGCAGTTATCAGGGCGGGGGGATGGAGACCCAGTACTTC.

The CDR3 nucleotides are TGTGCCAGCAGGTCACCTAGCCGACCCTACAATGAGCAGTTCTTC. Protein product: CASRSPSRPYNEQFF. V and J are TRBV7-2 and TRBJ2-1, with D possibly being TRBD2 (5 bases). The germline gives CDR1 SGHTA, CDR2 FQGNSA. The ends were cut back, 6 bases at V and 2 bases at J, with 14 bases in the middle. This CDR3 is built from 15 residues.

The chain recombines TRBV28 with TRBJ2-1; D might be TRBD2 (6 bases). Trimming stripped 7 bases from V and 3 bases from J, with 10 bases between. This CDR3 region has 13 residues. The V gene's germline CDR1 is MDHEN and CDR2 SYDVKM. The CDR3 region has the DNA TGTGCCAGCAATGGGGGGAACTACAATGAGCAGTTCTTC. It translates to CASNGGNYNEQFF.

The chain combines TRBV5-4 with TRBJ2-7; TRBD1 matches 7 bases. This CDR3 has 14 residues. Germline CDR1 is SGHNT and CDR2 is YYREEE (reference sequence). The trim removed 5 bases at V and 3 bases at J, leaving 8 bases unmatched. CDR3 residues: CASSRGDSYYEQYF. CDR3 DNA: TGTGCCAGCAGTAGAGGGGACAGCTACTACGAGCAGTACTTC. The full variable domain, with the rest looked up from reference TRBV5-4 and TRBJ2-7, is ETGVTQSPTHLIKTRGQQVTLRCSSQSGHNTVSWYQQALGQGPQFIFQYYREEENGRGNFPPRFSGLQFPNYSSELNVNALELDDSALYLCASSRGDSYYEQYFGPGTRLTVT.

This sequence joins TRBV11-2 and TRBJ2-7; weak D call: TRBD1 (6 bases). CDR1 is SGHAT and CDR2 is FQNNGV in the germline V gene. The CDR3 runs 14 residues. Trimming shortened V by 5 bases and J by 2 bases, and 13 bases separated the two germline ends. The CDR3 sequence is CASSLSAGAYEQYF. CDR3 nucleotide sequence: TGTGCCAGCAGCCTCTCCGCAGGGGCCTACGAGCAGTACTTC.

This sequence joins TRBV27 and TRBJ1-4; D is unclear. Germline-derived CDR1 and CDR2 are MNHEY and SMNVEV (reference sequence). The CDR3 runs to 15 residues. V shed 0 bases and J shed 3 bases, with 8 bases lying between them. In DNA, the CDR3 is TGTGCCAGCAGTTTATCGGGTCTTGCTAATGAAAAACTGTTTTTT. Its translation is CASSLSGLANEKLFF. The full variable domain, with the rest looked up from reference TRBV27 and TRBJ1-4, is EAQVTQNPRYLITVTGKKLTVTCSQNMNHEYMSWYRQDPGLGLRQIYYSMNVEVTDKGDVPEGYKVSRKEKRNFPLILESPSPNQTSLYFCASSLSGLANEKLFFGSGTQLSVL.

The J gene is TRBJ1-3, the V gene TRBV7-2; D remains unclear. Trimming took 4 bases from V and 4 from J, leaving 8 bases between them. This CDR3 comprises 13 residues. Germline loops: CDR1 SGHTA, CDR2 FQGNSA. CDR3 amino acids: CASSSSPGNTIYF. The CDR3 region has the DNA TGTGCCAGCAGCTCTTCACCCGGAAACACCATATATTTT.

Many counts were recorded for this clone. The rearrangement links TRBV5-4 to TRBJ2-3; weak D call: TRBD2 (5 bases). Looked up from germline, CDR1 is SGHNT and CDR2 is YYREEE (reference sequence). V lost 0 bases and J 6 bases, leaving 14 bases between the germline ends. This CDR3 has 15 residues. This CDR3 reads CASSLASTPGDTQYF. CDR3 DNA: TGTGCCAGCAGCTTGGCCAGCACCCCGGGGGATACGCAGTATTTT.

This chain links TRBV28 with TRBJ1-4; D ambiguous. Per the germline V gene, CDR1 is MDHEN and CDR2 is SYDVKM. The ends were cut back, 2 bases at V and 4 bases at J, with 17 bases in the middle. The CDR3 is 17 residues long. The CDR3, as DNA: TGTGCCAGCAGTTTAACTCTCGGGCCAGGCAGTAATGAAAAACTGTTTTTT. It yields the protein CASSLTLGPGSNEKLFF. Complete variable domain (other parts from reference TRBV28 and TRBJ1-4): DVKVTQSSRYLVKRTGEKVFLECVQDMDHENMFWYRQDPGLGLRLIYFSYDVKMKEKGDIPEGYSVSREKKERFSLILESASTNQTSMYLCASSLTLGPGSNEKLFFGSGTQLSVL.

This chain connects TRBV19 to TRBJ2-7, with TRBD1 identical over 8 bases. CDR1 LNHDA and CDR2 SQIVND come from the germline V gene (reference sequence). With V trimmed by 3 bases and J by 7 bases, 5 bases remained unmatched. The CDR3 has 13 residues. The CDR3, as DNA: TGTGCCAGTAGTATGCAGGGGGCGCGGGAGCAGTACTTC. As protein: CASSMQGAREQYF.

This chain connects TRBV2 to TRBJ1-3, with D perhaps matching TRBD1 (5 bases). Germline assignment: CDR1 SNHLY and CDR2 FYNNEI. The CDR3 extends over 14 amino acids. The V end lost 3 bases, the J end lost 3 bases, and 9 bases lay between the germline ends. CDR3 DNA: TGTGCCAGCAGTGATCCCCAGGGTGGAAACACCATATATTTT. Its protein is CASSDPQGGNTIYF.

The V and J genes are TRBV18 and TRBJ1-1, with 7 bases identical to TRBD1. Unmatched junction bases numbered 10, after V lost 3 bases and J lost 3 bases. Germline values: CDR1 KGHSH, CDR2 LQKENI. The CDR3 length is 16 residues. The CDR3 sequence: CASSPRGREGDTEAFF. The CDR3 DNA sequence: TGTGCCAGCTCACCTAGGGGGCGGGAGGGCGACACTGAAGCTTTCTTT.

In DNA form, the CDR3 reads TGCAGCGTTTCCATGAGGAGGGGGTACAATGAGCAGTTCTTC. It yields the protein CSVSMRRGYNEQFF. The J gene is TRBJ2-1, the V gene TRBV29-1; either TRBD1 or TRBD2 may fit D (6 bases each). The CDR3 is 14 amino acids. Germline CDR1 and CDR2: SQVTM and ANQGSEA. V dropped 5 bases and J dropped 4 bases, with 15 bases sitting between them.

The chain is built from TRBV10-3 and TRBJ1-3; TRBD1 matches at 7 bases. CDR3 length: 15 amino acids. The germline gives CDR1 ENHRY, CDR2 SYGVKD. Trimming removed 2 bases from V and 0 bases from J; junction bases left unmatched: 1. This chain's CDR3 is CAISEAGGSGNTIYF. CDR3 DNA sequence: TGTGCCATCAGTGAGGCAGGGGGCTCTGGAAACACCATATATTTT.

V gene TRBV28 combines with J gene TRBJ1-2; possibly TRBD1 for D (6 bases). Per germline, CDR1 MDHEN and CDR2 SYDVKM. This CDR3 is 14 amino acids long. Trimming left V 7 bases short and J 3 bases short, with 15 bases between. This chain's CDR3 is CASTKETGYYGYTF. The CDR3 nucleotides are TGTGCCAGCACTAAAGAAACAGGGTACTATGGCTACACCTTC.

V usage is TRBV7-5 and J usage is TRBJ1-1; the table's D gene call, TRBD1, was not cross checked with the DNA. TRBV7-5 is reported as a pseudogene. The CDR3 is made up of 14 amino acids. The CDR3 loop is CASSVAQLNTEAFF. As DNA, the CDR3 is TGTGCCAGCAGCGTAGCACAGTTGAACACTGAAGCTTTCTTT.

The V gene is TRBV2, the J gene TRBJ2-1, with TRBD2 matching over 10 bases. The CDR3 runs to 13 residues. The ends lost 11 bases at V and 12 bases at J; junction bases unmatched: 13. Germline V gives CDR1 SNHLY, CDR2 FYNNEI. CDR3 amino acids: CAGLGASGSGQFF. The CDR3 region has the DNA TGTGCCGGTCTAGGGGCTAGCGGGAGTGGGCAGTTCTTC.

CDR3: CASSAVPGVGNTIYF. The CDR3 DNA sequence: TGTGCCAGCAGTGCCGTCCCCGGGGTCGGAAACACCATATATTTT. J is TRBJ1-3 and V is TRBV28; D unresolved. CDR1 is MDHEN, CDR2 SYDVKM, per germline. Trimming took 5 bases from V and 4 from J, leaving 15 bases between them. The CDR3 consists of 15 residues. The full variable domain, completed using reference TRBV28 and TRBJ1-3, is DVKVTQSSRYLVKRTGEKVFLECVQDMDHENMFWYRQDPGLGLRLIYFSYDVKMKEKGDIPEGYSVSREKKERFSLILESASTNQTSMYLCASSAVPGVGNTIYFGEGSWLTVV.